A single sample is the source of the 9 T cell receptor beta chains below, sequenced in a study of a mutant IDH1 vaccine in newly diagnosed glioma. Time point: baseline, week 1 (first vaccination visit). The treatment was: pre-vaccination baseline after standard-of-care therapy. Measured with immunoSEQ multiplex PCR; TCRdb has only the in-frame clones, and not every one. The profile shows about 59,000 clones, about nine tenths of them singletons. The source was PBMCs, collected from a glioma patient treated with radiotherapy, temozolomide or both. The receptor source for this set is a man aged 45-65 years with glioma.

The chain is built from TRBV29-1 and TRBJ2-2, with 12 bases fitting TRBD2. CDR1 and CDR2 (germline): SQVTM, ANQGSEA. The trim removed 2 bases at V and 5 bases at J, leaving 6 bases unmatched. The CDR3 contains 16 residues. CDR3 region: CSVEKTSGGRTGELFF. The CDR3 DNA sequence: TGCAGCGTTGAAAAGACTAGCGGGGGAAGAACCGGGGAGCTGTTTTTT.

The V and J genes are TRBV21-1 and TRBJ1-5; the table's D call, TRBD1, was not checked against the DNA. TRBV21-1 is a pseudogene locus. The CDR3 sequence is 18 residues long. CDR3 protein: CASSNPGAGGYSNQPQHF. CDR3 bases: TGTGCCAGCAGCAACCCCGGGGCAGGGGGGTATAGCAATCAGCCCCAGCATTTT.

V gene TRBV7-9 combines with J gene TRBJ2-1; TRBD2 aligns across 7 bases. This CDR3 spans 16 amino acids. The V segment lost 2 bases and the J segment 9 bases; nucleotides outside the gene matches: 13. CDR1 and CDR2 (germline): SEHNR, FQNEAQ (reference sequence). The CDR3, as DNA: TGTGCCAGCAGCTTAAGGGAGGGACCGGTAAGAGTTGAGCAGTTCTTC. Translated, it gives CASSLREGPVRVEQFF.

V is TRBV4-2 and J is TRBJ1-1; no definite D call. The CDR3 has 13 amino acids. Germline values: CDR1 LGHNA, CDR2 YNFKEQ. V was shortened by 1 base and J by 1 base, with 4 bases between the two germline ends. For the CDR3, the DNA is TGTGCCAGCAGCCAAGGCGAGAACACTGAAGCTTTCTTT. Its protein product is CASSQGENTEAFF.

The rearrangement uses TRBV11-2 and TRBJ2-3; D is unresolved. The V end lost 0 bases, the J end lost 4 bases, and 2 bases lay between the germline ends. This CDR3 spans 12 amino acids. Germline V gives CDR1 SGHAT, CDR2 FQNNGV. CDR3 region: CASSLEADTQYF. The CDR3 DNA reads TGTGCCAGCAGCTTAGAGGCAGATACGCAGTATTTT.

The DNA of the CDR3 is TGCGCCAGCAGCCGAGGGGGGGAACTAAGGGATAGTGAGCAGTTCTTC. Translation gives CASSRGGELRDSEQFF. The gene calls are TRBV5-1 and TRBJ2-1, with D perhaps matching TRBD2 (7 bases). CDR1 SGHRS and CDR2 YFSETQ come from the germline V gene. The CDR3 sequence is 16 residues long. V shed 4 bases and J shed 9 bases, with 23 bases lying between them.

DNA of the CDR3: TGTGCCAGCAGCGTTGAGCCGACAGGGGCTTACGAGCAGTACTTC. Amino acids: CASSVEPTGAYEQYF. The V and J genes are TRBV9 and TRBJ2-7; 8 bases line up with TRBD1. The germline V gene encodes CDR1 SGDLS and CDR2 YYNGEE. This CDR3 is built from 15 residues. The V segment lost 2 bases and the J segment 4 bases; nucleotides outside the gene matches: 8.

In this sample, this clone turned up once. The chain combines TRBV6-5 with TRBJ2-2; 8 nucleotides agree with TRBD2. This CDR3 contains 14 residues. J lost 4 bases, V lost 8 bases, and 6 bases had no gene match. The germline gives CDR1 MNHEY, CDR2 SVGAGI. The DNA for the CDR3 is TGTGCCAGCCGGACCGGGACTAGCACCGGGGAGCTGTTTTTT. Protein product: CASRTGTSTGELFF.

The chain couples TRBV30 to TRBJ2-5; D gene ambiguous. CDR3 length: 12 amino acids. Trimming shortened V by 4 bases and J by 4 bases, and 10 bases separated the two germline ends. Germline CDR1 GTSNPN, CDR2 SVGIG (reference sequence). CDR3 region: CAWNRSPETQYF. The CDR3 coding sequence is TGTGCCTGGAATCGCTCCCCAGAGACCCAGTACTTC.